This is a list of T cell receptor beta chains from one sample in a study of PD-1 blockade in classical Hodgkin lymphoma. Libraries were prepared by immunoSEQ multiplex PCR; TCRdb keeps only in-frame clonotypes and omits some of them. Of about 110,000 clones in the sample, 89% were seen once. The material was peripheral blood mononuclear cells (PBMCs), obtained before the second cycle of nivolumab. The receptors originated from a human donor with classical Hodgkin lymphoma. CDR3s include the opening cysteine and the closing phenylalanine or tryptophan. The D gene is left open where the match is weak. Size is omitted from some rows. Given values are once, few, many or a class for expanded clones.

J gene,D gene,V gene,clone size,CDR3 DNA,CDR3 protein
TRBJ2-1,TRBD2,TRBV9,-,TGTGCCAGCAGCGTAGGACTAGCGGGAGGGCCGTCCTACAATGAGCAGTTCTTC,CASSVGLAGGPSYNEQFF
TRBJ2-4,-,TRBV19,-,TGTGCCAGTAGTCAGATGGGAGGTAAAAACATTCAGTACTTC,CASSQMGGKNIQYF
TRBJ2-3,TRBD2,TRBV14,-,TGTGCCAGCAGCCGATCCTGGGGGGGGACAGATACGCAGTATTTT,CASSRSWGGTDTQYF
TRBJ2-3,-,TRBV25-1,-,TGTGCCAGCAGTGAAGGGTACGGAAGCACAGATACGCAGTATTTT,CASSEGYGSTDTQYF
TRBJ1-5,-,TRBV4-1,once,TGCGCCAGCAGCCAAGACAGCTACAATCAGCCCCAGCATTTT,CASSQDSYNQPQHF
TRBJ2-3,-,TRBV6-4,-,TGTGCCAGCAGTGACTACCCGCTCACAGATACGCAGTATTTT,CASSDYPLTDTQYF
TRBJ2-5,TRBD2,TRBV9,-,TGTGCCAGCAGCGGGGGGGGAGCCGCTGGGGAGACCCAGTACTTC,CASSGGGAAGETQYF
TRBJ2-1,TRBD2,TRBV12-5,-,TGTGCTAGTGCCCTGCGCGCAGGGGTGATCCGACTAGCGGGAGGTCGAGGGAATAATGAGCAGTTCTTC,CASALRAGVIRLAGGRGNNEQFF
TRBJ2-1,-,TRBV19,-,TGTGCCAGTAGTACCTGGGATGCAGCCTACAATGAGCAGTTCTTC,CASSTWDAAYNEQFF
TRBJ1-5,TRBD1,TRBV27,-,TGTGCCAGCAGTCGCCTGGGACAGGGGGCTGATCAGCCCCAGCATTTT,CASSRLGQGADQPQHF
TRBJ1-2,TRBD1,TRBV5-4,-,TGTGCCAGCAGACGCCAGGGGGCGCCGGGGGGCTACACCTTC,CASRRQGAPGGYTF
TRBJ2-5,-,TRBV2,-,TGTGCCAGCAGTTCACAGGGGGAGGGCGTTTCGGACTTC,CASSSQGEGVSDF
TRBJ1-1,-,TRBV30,once,TGTGCCTGGAGTGTACGCGGGTTTTTTGGTGGAGCTTTCTTT,CAWSVRGFFGGAFF
TRBJ1-1,-,TRBV27,-,TGTGCCAGCAGTTTCAGGGTGTGGGGCACTGAAGCTTTCTTT,CASSFRVWGTEAFF
TRBJ2-5,-,TRBV5-6,-,TGTGCCAGCAGCCAACCGGGGCCCCGATACGGTGACCAAGAGACCCAGTACTTC,CASSQPGPRYGDQETQYF
TRBJ1-1,TRBD1,TRBV7-6,-,TGTGCCAGCAGCGCTACAGGGGGCACTGAAGCTTTCTTT,CASSATGGTEAFF
TRBJ1-3,TRBD1,TRBV6-7,once,TGTGCCAGCAGGATACGGGGGACGCGGACAGGGCTTACTGGAAACACCATATATTTT,CASRIRGTRTGLTGNTIYF
TRBJ2-3,TRBD2,TRBV5-1,-,TGCGCCAGCAGCGTCAGCGGGAGGGCCGCAGATACGCAGTATTTT,CASSVSGRAADTQYF
TRBJ1-2,TRBD1,TRBV29-1,-,TGCAGCGTTGAAGCCGGGACAGGGAGTTTTAACTATGGCTACACCTTC,CSVEAGTGSFNYGYTF
TRBJ1-3,-,TRBV6-4,-,TGTGCCAGCAGTTCGGACACCCGCTCTGGAAACACCATATATTTT,CASSSDTRSGNTIYF
TRBJ2-3,TRBD2,TRBV29-1,-,TGCAGCGTTGAATGGCGGGAGGGCGGAACAGATACGCAGTATTTT,CSVEWREGGTDTQYF
TRBJ2-7,-,TRBV29-1,-,TGCAGCGTCCCTTATAGGGGGGCCTACGAGCAGTACTTC,CSVPYRGAYEQYF
TRBJ1-1,-,TRBV6-6,-,TGTGCCAGCAGTAACAGGGAAATGAACACTGAAGCTTTCTTT,CASSNREMNTEAFF
TRBJ2-5,TRBD1,TRBV29-1,-,TGCAGCGTCCGCCCCGGGACAGCTCAAGAGACCCAGTACTTC,CSVRPGTAQETQYF
TRBJ2-1,-,TRBV11-2,once,TGTGCCAGCAGCTTAGCCGTCGGTCAGCCCACAGTTGGAAATGAGCAGTTCTTC,CASSLAVGQPTVGNEQFF
TRBJ1-1,-,TRBV29-1,-,TGCAGCGGGAGGGACCCTGAAGCTTTCTTT,CSGRDPEAFF
TRBJ1-6,-,TRBV7-8,-,TGTGCCAGCAGCTTCGCCGGGGCGGGTGGTAATTCACCCCTCCACTTT,CASSFAGAGGNSPLHF
TRBJ2-1,TRBD2,TRBV4-2,-,TGTGCCAGCAGCCAAGCTCTAGCGGGCTCAATGGGTGAGCAGTTCTTC,CASSQALAGSMGEQFF
TRBJ2-2,-,TRBV5-5,once,TGTGCCAGCAGCTCGCTAAGTTGGAACACCGGGGAGCTGTTTTTT,CASSSLSWNTGELFF
TRBJ2-5,-,TRBV30,-,TGTGCCTGGAGTCGGGATGAGGTTGAGACCCAGTACTTC,CAWSRDEVETQYF
TRBJ2-1,-,TRBV2,-,TGTGCCAGCAGTGAAGTTGAGGCCTGGGCCTACAATGAGCAGTTCTTC,CASSEVEAWAYNEQFF
TRBJ2-7,TRBD1,TRBV5-6,-,TGTGCCAGCAGCTTCGGGACAGCCTACGAGCAGTACTTC,CASSFGTAYEQYF
TRBJ1-2,TRBD1,TRBV19,-,TGTGCCAGTAGTTCAGCCGGGACAGGGGACTATGGCTACACCTTC,CASSSAGTGDYGYTF
TRBJ2-7,-,TRBV18,-,TGTGCCAGCTCACCCCCCTCGTCAGAGAACGAGCAGTACTTC,CASSPPSSENEQYF
TRBJ2-3,-,TRBV2,-,TGTGCCAGCACATCAAGGGGGTGGCCTAGCACAGATACGCAGTATTTT,CASTSRGWPSTDTQYF
TRBJ1-1,-,TRBV7-6,-,TGTGCCAGCAGCCAGGACCTGAACACTGAAGCTTTCTTT,CASSQDLNTEAFF